A selection of T cell receptor beta chains follows, all from one sample in a study of shared clonotypes between healthy human individuals. Clones were sequenced by immunoSEQ multiplex PCR, and TCRdb holds only the in-frame ones, with some missing. This sample has 450,000 to 500,000 clones, with approximately 79% found just once. The sample was PBMCs. Every receptor here comes from a woman between 35 and 50 years old in good health. Some clones in this sample may be carry-over from other donors' samples. CDR3s include the opening cysteine and the closing phenylalanine or tryptophan. D genes are given only for firm matches. Not all rows give a size; the values are once, few, many and, for expanded clones, a class.

D gene: .
V gene: TRBV5-4
J gene: TRBJ1-1
clone size: .
CDR3 protein: CASSSGTGITEAFF
CDR3 DNA: TGTGCCAGCAGCTCGGGAACAGGGATCACTGAAGCTTTCTTT

D gene: TRBD2
V gene: TRBV7-9
J gene: TRBJ2-3
clone size: few
CDR3 protein: CASPGTAGGDTQYF
CDR3 DNA: TGTGCCAGCCCAGGGACGGCGGGAGGGGATACGCAGTATTTT

D gene: TRBD1
V gene: TRBV7-9
J gene: TRBJ2-7
clone size: .
CDR3 protein: CASSFRGGQGAYEQYF
CDR3 DNA: TGTGCCAGCAGCTTTCGAGGGGGACAGGGCGCGTACGAGCAGTACTTC

D gene: .
V gene: TRBV7-8
J gene: TRBJ1-1
clone size: .
CDR3 protein: CASIWTANTEAFF
CDR3 DNA: TGTGCCAGCATATGGACAGCGAACACTGAAGCTTTCTTT

D gene: TRBD2
V gene: TRBV28
J gene: TRBJ2-7
clone size: many
CDR3 protein: CASSPPGLESEQYF
CDR3 DNA: TGTGCCAGCAGCCCCCCCGGACTAGAAAGCGAGCAGTACTTC

D gene: .
V gene: TRBV7-9
J gene: TRBJ1-3
clone size: .
CDR3 protein: CASRLTETGNTIYF
CDR3 DNA: TGTGCCAGCAGACTGACAGAAACTGGAAACACCATATATTTT

D gene: .
V gene: TRBV10-3
J gene: TRBJ1-5
clone size: .
CDR3 protein: CAISVSSQGDQPQHF
CDR3 DNA: TGTGCCATCAGTGTTTCTTCCCAGGGCGATCAGCCCCAGCATTTT

D gene: TRBD2
V gene: TRBV7-9
J gene: TRBJ2-5
clone size: once
CDR3 protein: CASQHPTGLAGVAQETQYF
CDR3 DNA: TGTGCCAGCCAGCATCCAACCGGACTAGCGGGAGTGGCGCAAGAGACCCAGTACTTC

D gene: .
V gene: TRBV4-1
J gene: TRBJ2-7
clone size: .
CDR3 protein: CASSQAPPRRPSYEQYF
CDR3 DNA: TGCGCCAGCAGCCAAGCCCCGCCACGGAGGCCATCCTACGAGCAGTACTTC

D gene: .
V gene: TRBV11-2
J gene: TRBJ2-7
clone size: .
CDR3 protein: CASRRVGQKYEQYF
CDR3 DNA: TGTGCCAGCAGACGAGTTGGACAGAAGTACGAGCAGTACTTC

D gene: .
V gene: TRBV28
J gene: TRBJ2-3
clone size: .
CDR3 protein: CASSPKFRGYFTDTQYF
CDR3 DNA: TGTGCCAGCAGTCCCAAATTCAGGGGCTATTTCACAGATACGCAGTATTTT

D gene: .
V gene: TRBV18
J gene: TRBJ2-5
clone size: .
CDR3 protein: CASSRTPQETQYF
CDR3 DNA: TGTGCCAGCTCAAGGACACCGCAAGAGACCCAGTACTTC

D gene: .
V gene: TRBV6-4
J gene: TRBJ2-7
clone size: .
CDR3 protein: CASRTGPRTYF
CDR3 DNA: TGTGCCAGCAGAACTGGGCCCCGGACTTACTTC

D gene: TRBD1
V gene: TRBV28
J gene: TRBJ1-2
clone size: few
CDR3 protein: CASSFVMGQGRANYGYTF
CDR3 DNA: TGTGCCAGCAGTTTCGTTATGGGACAGGGAAGGGCTAACTATGGCTACACCTTC

D gene: .
V gene: TRBV25-1
J gene: TRBJ2-5
clone size: many
CDR3 protein: CASSLVETQYF
CDR3 DNA: TGTGCCAGCAGTCTAGTGGAGACCCAGTACTTC

D gene: .
V gene: TRBV25-1
J gene: TRBJ2-7
clone size: many
CDR3 protein: CASSDGRTKTYEQYF
CDR3 DNA: TGTGCCAGCAGTGACGGGCGGACAAAAACCTACGAGCAGTACTTC

D gene: .
V gene: TRBV19
J gene: TRBJ1-1
clone size: .
CDR3 protein: CASDSSRMNTEAFF
CDR3 DNA: TGTGCCTCCGATTCATCTCGGATGAACACTGAAGCTTTCTTT

D gene: .
V gene: TRBV6-1
J gene: TRBJ2-2
clone size: .
CDR3 protein: CASSEGDTGELFF
CDR3 DNA: TGTGCCAGCAGTGAGGGGGACACCGGGGAGCTGTTTTTT

D gene: .
V gene: TRBV20-1
J gene: TRBJ2-5
clone size: .
CDR3 protein: CSARDRETQYF
CDR3 DNA: TGCAGTGCTAGAGATAGGGAGACCCAGTACTTC

D gene: .
V gene: TRBV2
J gene: TRBJ2-5
clone size: .
CDR3 protein: CASSARTSQETQYF
CDR3 DNA: TGTGCCAGCTCAGCTAGGACATCACAAGAGACCCAGTACTTC

D gene: .
V gene: TRBV6-1
J gene: TRBJ2-2
clone size: .
CDR3 protein: CASREIRGTGELFF
CDR3 DNA: TGTGCCAGCAGAGAGATCAGGGGAACCGGGGAGCTGTTTTTT

D gene: TRBD2
V gene: TRBV6-4
J gene: TRBJ2-3
clone size: once
CDR3 protein: CASSDSRATSGNTDTQYF
CDR3 DNA: TGTGCCAGCAGTGACTCCCGCGCCACTAGCGGGAACACAGATACGCAGTATTTT

D gene: TRBD2
V gene: TRBV11-2
J gene: TRBJ2-1
clone size: .
CDR3 protein: CASSLGLAGGFYNEQFF
CDR3 DNA: TGTGCCAGCAGCTTAGGGTTAGCGGGAGGGTTCTACAATGAGCAGTTCTTC

D gene: .
V gene: TRBV7-8
J gene: TRBJ2-7
clone size: .
CDR3 protein: CASSLALVRDEQYF
CDR3 DNA: TGTGCCAGCAGCTTAGCACTAGTGAGAGACGAGCAGTACTTC

D gene: .
V gene: TRBV7-8
J gene: TRBJ1-1
clone size: .
CDR3 protein: CASSPNLGKGTEAFF
CDR3 DNA: TGTGCCAGCAGCCCCAACCTAGGCAAGGGCACTGAAGCTTTCTTT

D gene: .
V gene: TRBV7-9
J gene: TRBJ1-3
clone size: few
CDR3 protein: CASSRGTGNTIYF
CDR3 DNA: TGTGCCAGCAGCCGAGGGACAGGAAACACCATATATTTT

D gene: .
V gene: TRBV2
J gene: TRBJ2-6
clone size: .
CDR3 protein: CASSEIPGEAGANVLTF
CDR3 DNA: TGTGCCAGCAGTGAAATCCCTGGGGAGGCTGGGGCCAACGTCCTGACTTTC

D gene: TRBD2
V gene: TRBV10-3
J gene: TRBJ2-3
clone size: .
CDR3 protein: CAISVSGRGGADTQYF
CDR3 DNA: TGTGCCATCAGTGTGAGCGGGAGAGGAGGTGCAGATACGCAGTATTTT

D gene: .
V gene: TRBV25-1
J gene: TRBJ1-4
clone size: .
CDR3 protein: CASSERQGWGEKLFF
CDR3 DNA: TGTGCCAGCAGTGAAAGGCAGGGGTGGGGTGAAAAACTGTTTTTT

D gene: .
V gene: TRBV5-1
J gene: TRBJ2-2
clone size: few
CDR3 protein: CASSWGQPSEELFF
CDR3 DNA: TGCGCCAGCAGTTGGGGCCAACCATCCGAGGAGCTGTTTTTT

D gene: TRBD1
V gene: TRBV19
J gene: TRBJ1-1
clone size: many
CDR3 protein: CASSIGTVPRAFF
CDR3 DNA: TGTGCCAGTAGTATCGGGACAGTCCCCCGAGCTTTCTTT

D gene: .
V gene: TRBV7-2
J gene: TRBJ2-2
clone size: few
CDR3 protein: CASSLGQLNTGELFF
CDR3 DNA: TGTGCCAGCAGCTTGGGACAATTGAACACCGGGGAGCTGTTTTTT

D gene: TRBD2
V gene: TRBV5-1
J gene: TRBJ2-7
clone size: few
CDR3 protein: CASGLAAEPYEQYF
CDR3 DNA: TGCGCCAGCGGACTAGCGGCAGAGCCTTACGAGCAGTACTTC

D gene: .
V gene: TRBV28
J gene: TRBJ2-7
clone size: .
CDR3 protein: CASRISSGWYEQYF
CDR3 DNA: TGTGCCAGCCGGATTTCCTCAGGGTGGTACGAGCAGTACTTC

D gene: .
V gene: TRBV20-1
J gene: TRBJ1-2
clone size: .
CDR3 protein: CSAPWIYGYTF
CDR3 DNA: TGCAGTGCCCCCTGGATATATGGCTACACCTTC

D gene: .
V gene: TRBV7-9
J gene: TRBJ1-2
clone size: .
CDR3 protein: CASSSRIGGNYGYTF
CDR3 DNA: TGTGCCAGCAGTTCCCGGATTGGAGGTAACTATGGCTACACCTTC

D gene: .
V gene: TRBV6-5
J gene: TRBJ2-3
clone size: many
CDR3 protein: CASSYDSSSTDTQYF
CDR3 DNA: TGTGCCAGCAGTTACGACAGCTCCAGCACAGATACGCAGTATTTT

D gene: TRBD1
V gene: TRBV18
J gene: TRBJ1-5
clone size: .
CDR3 protein: CASSPQGAEQPQHF
CDR3 DNA: TGTGCCAGCTCACCGCAGGGGGCCGAGCAGCCCCAGCATTTT

D gene: .
V gene: TRBV25-1
J gene: TRBJ1-3
clone size: .
CDR3 protein: CASTGSNGNTIYF
CDR3 DNA: TGTGCCAGCACAGGGTCCAACGGAAACACCATATATTTT

D gene: TRBD2
V gene: TRBV5-4
J gene: TRBJ2-6
clone size: .
CDR3 protein: CASRDGLGGANVLTF
CDR3 DNA: TGTGCCAGCAGAGACGGACTAGGTGGGGCCAACGTCCTGACTTTC

D gene: .
V gene: TRBV28
J gene: TRBJ1-2
clone size: .
CDR3 protein: CASSLGGYYGYTF
CDR3 DNA: TGTGCCAGCAGTTTAGGGGGATACTATGGCTACACCTTC

D gene: .
V gene: TRBV9
J gene: TRBJ2-4
clone size: once
CDR3 protein: CASNRVVRKNIQYF
CDR3 DNA: TGTGCCAGCAATCGGGTGGTACGGAAAAACATTCAGTACTTC

D gene: TRBD1
V gene: TRBV2
J gene: TRBJ1-2
clone size: .
CDR3 protein: CASSQQGNYGYTF
CDR3 DNA: TGTGCCAGCAGTCAACAGGGGAACTATGGCTACACCTTC

D gene: TRBD1
V gene: TRBV30
J gene: TRBJ1-6
clone size: .
CDR3 protein: CAWSSGQQNSPLHF
CDR3 DNA: TGTGCCTGGAGTTCGGGACAGCAAAATTCACCCCTCCACTTT

D gene: TRBD2
V gene: TRBV6-1
J gene: TRBJ2-5
clone size: once
CDR3 protein: CASSEPAGVGETQYF
CDR3 DNA: TGTGCCAGCAGTGAACCAGCGGGAGTGGGTGAGACCCAGTACTTC

D gene: .
V gene: TRBV7-2
J gene: TRBJ1-5
clone size: .
CDR3 protein: CASSLGLSSNQPQHF
CDR3 DNA: TGTGCCAGCAGCTTAGGACTGTCCAGCAATCAGCCCCAGCATTTT

D gene: .
V gene: TRBV28
J gene: TRBJ2-7
clone size: .
CDR3 protein: CASKMEGSYEQYF
CDR3 DNA: TGTGCCAGCAAAATGGAGGGGAGCTACGAGCAGTACTTC